This T cell receptor beta chain stems from a study of blood T cell repertoires in COVID-19. Study-wide context: Samples taken during acute and convalescent COVID-19 were collected in the United States, Italy and Spain. Sample material is recorded as cDNA or gDNA derived from T cells, B-cell-depleted T cells, or PBMCs.

Per the original methods: Amplifying reference gene primers gave estimates of nucleated cell counts. Libraries were prepared by immunoSEQ multiplex PCR; TCRdb keeps only in-frame clonotypes and omits some of them. For V, J and clone size, that table is used; D and trimming come from the DNA. Among 180,000 or so clones listed, about 80% were seen once. This CDR3 has 16 amino acids. The junction had 5 bases not matched to a gene; V was cut back by 0 bases and J by 0 bases. CDR1 and CDR2 from the germline V gene are SGDLS and YYNGEE. The sequenced material came from peripheral blood. The receptor was isolated from a human donor with acute or convalescent COVID-19. The donor label of this sample is uncertain. This chain joins TRBV9 and TRBJ2-5; TRBD1 aligns across 7 bases. CDR3 residues: CASSVGGGRYQETQYF. For the CDR3, the DNA is TGTGCCAGCAGCGTAGGAGGGGGCCGGTACCAAGAGACCCAGTACTTC.